This T cell receptor beta chain was obtained from a study of cytomegalovirus exposure and HLA in healthy donors. General study points: In presence/absence analyses, roughly uniform sequencing depth across donors was assumed. An analysis that was carried out later associated 17,000 or so TCR beta sequences with HLA alleles at 0.05 false discovery rate. Highest at DRB1 and lowest at HLA-C, TCR association rates differed among HLA loci in a later analysis.

In its sample, this clone was seen a few times. What it binds is unknown. Trimming removed 5 bases from V and 0 bases from J, with 11 bases in between. CDR1 and CDR2 (germline): LNHDA, SQIVND (reference sequence). This CDR3 is built from 15 residues. It was with 60 Vbeta and 13 Jbeta primers that the PCR ran. Authors' analysis steps: An analysis that came later counted 80 million or so unique TCR beta chains, approximately 12 million shared. TCRdb's copy holds only in-frame clones and misses some; the assay was immunoSEQ multiplex PCR. D and trimming were read from the DNA, whereas the V and J calls and clone size are those reported in that table. This sample yields around 190,000 clones, of which 74% are seen a single time; around 3.2% belongs to the top ten.

Sequenced input: PBMCs. The clonotype comes from a woman in her twenties or thirties in good health and CMV-seropositive. This chain connects TRBV19 to TRBJ1-5; D is ambiguous. The DNA for the CDR3 is TGTGCCAGTAGTCCCACAGCTCATAGCAATCAGCCCCAGCATTTT. It is translated as CASSPTAHSNQPQHF.